This T cell receptor beta chain was identified during a study of T cell responses to AZD1222 COVID-19 vaccine. Study in general: Analyses pooled second doses at about 4 or about 12 weeks. Broader study findings: Epitopes outside B.1.351 and B.1.1.7 mutated regions reportedly drew nearly half of spike TCRs. Along spike, vaccine-associated CD4 TCRs were found throughout, with dominance at 160-218 and 743-854. Donor demographics were predominantly white British with a female majority; clonal diversity may be underestimated.

The germline V and J ends were trimmed by 2 bases and 6 bases, with 16 bases remaining between them. The CDR3 length is 15 residues. Germline values: CDR1 LGHDT, CDR2 YNNKEL (reference sequence). The sample holds a few counts of this clone. Its specificity is unknown. Produced via immunoSEQ multiplex PCR; TCRdb's table is partial and in-frame only. The repertoire holds around 120,000 clones, 88% seen once, with roughly 5% in the top ten. Source: peripheral blood, taken on day 0 of AZD1222 vaccination. This receptor was identified in an adult in good health. V usage is TRBV3-1 (or the pseudogene TRBV3-2) and J usage is TRBJ1-2; D is possibly TRBD1 (6 bases). The CDR3 DNA is TGTGCCAGCAGCCAACACGACAGGATCCTGAATGGCTACACCTTC. Translated: CASSQHDRILNGYTF.